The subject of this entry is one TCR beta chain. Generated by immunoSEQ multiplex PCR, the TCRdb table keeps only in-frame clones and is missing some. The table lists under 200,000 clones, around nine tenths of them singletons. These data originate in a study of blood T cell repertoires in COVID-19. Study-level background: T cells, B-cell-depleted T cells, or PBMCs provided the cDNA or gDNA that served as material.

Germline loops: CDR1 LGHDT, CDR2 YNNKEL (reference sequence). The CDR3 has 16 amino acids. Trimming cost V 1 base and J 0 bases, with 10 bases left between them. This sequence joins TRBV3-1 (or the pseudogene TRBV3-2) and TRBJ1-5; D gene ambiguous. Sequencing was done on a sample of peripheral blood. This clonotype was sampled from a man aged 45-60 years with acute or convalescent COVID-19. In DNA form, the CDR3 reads TGTGCCAGCAGCCAAGGTACCAGGCTTAGCAATCAGCCCCAGCATTTT. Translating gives CASSQGTRLSNQPQHF.